The present entry profiles one TCR beta chain with its context. Antigen specificity is unknown. This record comes from a study of T cell responses to AZD1222 COVID-19 vaccine. The assay was immunoSEQ multiplex PCR, and TCRdb's table has in-frame clones only and misses some. The sample carries about 80,000 clones, approximately 90% recorded once. Findings and caveats of the study: Repertoires were obtained only post-peak T cell response. Two AZD1222 doses significantly raised spike-specific TCR breadth and depth over controls.

This CDR3 spans 14 amino acids. V lost 2 bases and J lost 9, with 14 bases in between. The germline gives CDR1 SGHTA, CDR2 FQGTGA. Samples with a second dose at about 4 or about 12 weeks were pooled together. Sample: peripheral blood, taken 28 days after the second AZD1222 dose. The sequence derives from an adult who received the AZD1222 COVID-19 vaccine. The V gene is TRBV7-3, the J gene TRBJ2-1, with unresolved D. The CDR3 sequence: CASSLGESSGEQFF. CDR3 nucleotides: TGTGCCAGCAGCTTAGGGGAAAGCTCAGGTGAGCAGTTCTTC. The entire variable domain, with the rest obtained from reference TRBV7-3 and TRBJ2-1, is as follows: GAGVSQTPSNKVTEKGKYVELRCDPISGHTALYWYRQSLGQGPEFLIYFQGTGAADDSGLPNDRFFAVRPEGSVSTLKIQRTERGDSAVYLCASSLGESSGEQFFGPGTRLTVL.